These T cell receptor beta chains were read from a single sample in a study of Graves' ophthalmopathy and Graves' hyperthyroidism. From the multiplex PCR reads, TCRdb called clonotypes with MiXCR, one entry per CDR3 protein. The sample includes about 1.2 million distinct CDR3 sequences, roughly 35% of them seen just once. The specimen was peripheral blood or thyroid tissue (not recorded which). These receptors were obtained from an adult man with Graves' hyperthyroidism. Both conserved end residues are part of each CDR3. A D gene is named only where the DNA matches it firmly.

>TRBJ2-7|TRBV20-1|.
CSAPFRAGAIGEQYF
>TRBJ1-1|TRBV29-1|.
CSVEEGGGDEQFF
>TRBJ1-2|TRBV19|.
CASIQGFGYGYTF
>TRBJ1-4|TRBV29-1|.
CIVAGGGTNEKLFF
>TRBJ1-1|TRBV25-1|.
CASGGGVGTEAFF
>TRBJ1-1|TRBV5-1|.
CASSLVSQNTEAFF
>TRBJ1-1|TRBV3-2|.
CASSQDSGRLNTEAFF
>TRBJ2-6|TRBV7-9|TRBD2
CASRGGVGLSGANVLTF
>TRBJ2-3|TRBV15|.
CATSKATASGTDTQYF
>TRBJ2-5|TRBV7-6|TRBD1
CASSPKTGSAETQYF
>TRBJ1-6|TRBV10-3|TRBD1
CATEIGQGTPLHF
>TRBJ2-7|TRBV29-1|.
CSVVVQDSSYEQYF
>TRBJ2-5|TRBV2|.
CASSETQHGETQYF
>TRBJ1-2|TRBV13|TRBD1
CASSSRTGIIHGYTF
>TRBJ1-1|TRBV6-5|.
CASSYWGATAEAFF
>TRBJ2-6|TRBV7-2|.
CASSLLAGTGSSGANVLTF
>TRBJ1-1|TRBV11-2|TRBD1
CASSLGQGGRFEAFF
>TRBJ2-7|TRBV19|.
CASSPSDGNYEQYF
>TRBJ1-5|TRBV7-9|.
CASSLAEGGSQPQHF
>TRBJ1-3|TRBV7-6|.
CASSQRQESSPLSGNTIYF
>TRBJ1-1|TRBV14|TRBD1
CASSAHRGLQTDTEAFF
>TRBJ2-7|TRBV12-3/TRBV12-4|.
CASSPAAGKDYEQYF